This TCR beta chain was obtained from a study of shared clonotypes between healthy human individuals (dated by TCRdb to 2020 to 2021). Background for the entire study: The cohort included three men and a couple of women between 18 and 49 years of age. To increase sequencing depth and limit assay-specific biases, different laboratories used diverse techniques to prepare libraries and sequence TCR repertoires. For each donor, CD4 naive and CD4 memory were each run on three plates, CD8 naive on two plates, and CD8 memory on one plate. To estimate repertoire size and how much clonotype sharing occurs between individuals, the study deeply sequenced the blood TCR repertoires of several healthy adults. Per donor, leukapheresis produced somewhere between about 0.94 and 8.9 billion PBMCs. The paper as a whole reports these results and caveats: Sampling was restricted to blood, and TCR repertoires in tissue are likely to differ from TCR repertoires in blood. Incomplete sequencing was indicated by rarefaction of sorted-subset datasets, despite the large sequencing depth. Pairwise subsampling led to the expectation that sequencing depth would affect the degree of clonotype sharing among donors. Clonotypes shared by all four sorted-subset donors showed higher generation probabilities than non-shared clonotypes. Naive subsets generally had larger estimated clonotype richness than memory subsets did. Because the study included a small number of donors, the genetic and exposure-history diversity represented was limited. When a handful of donors were compared, the shared fraction of clonotypes was roughly 4.8% for naive CD4, around 3.5% for naive CD8, roughly 2.5% for memory CD4, and approximately 0.4% for memory CD8.

The donors were healthy, HIV-negative adults who had no recently reported acute infections or vaccinations. All donors were Caucasian adults living in Nashville, Tennessee, USA. CD4+ T cells were enriched by magnetic negative selection; naive cells were then positively selected on CD45RA, and the negative fraction formed the memory subset. Blood was collected by leukapheresis, and PBMCs were isolated by Ficoll-Histopaque density gradient centrifugation and then cryopreserved in liquid nitrogen vapor phase. Analytical flow cytometry was used to check the purity and quantity of each magnetically sorted T cell population. Each sorted fraction had its genomic DNA isolated and then quantified by UV absorbance on a Nanodrop 2000c. Regarding this clone: The specificity of this receptor is unknown. The sample holds no much larger clone one base away, and base qualities are not on file.

Using the deep immunoSEQ assay, TCR CDR3 regions were amplified from genomic DNA by multiplex PCR. For each cell subset, the extracted genomic DNA was distributed evenly across all wells of several immunoSEQ 96-well plates, and each plate served as one replicate. Each replicate PCR for sorted subsets received about 210 ng genomic DNA, equal to some 32,000 T cell genomes. Purified libraries were quantified with a Qubit 3.0 fluorometer, sized on a Bioanalyzer 2100, and re-quantified with the KAPA Library Quantification kit. A separate single-read 150-cycle Illumina NextSeq 550 flow cell was used to sequence each immunoSEQ 96-well plate. The study's processing was this. Because only junctional sequences without quality scores were contained in the immunoSEQ output, filtering matching that applied to full-length reads could not be performed. Sequences were annotated with PyIR, a Python wrapper for IgBLAST v1.9, using IMGT germline references to assign V/J genes and CDR3. Reads were removed for weak V/J assignments (E-value above 1e-6), missing CDR3, stop codons, out-of-frame junctions, or ambiguous translated residues. V3J clonotypes were defined as sequences sharing an identical inferred V gene, J gene, and CDR3 amino acid sequence. Percentage overlap between repertoires was computed as shared unique clonotypes divided by the size of the smaller repertoire. RTK rarefaction, the Chao1 estimator, and Recon v2.1 estimates of unobserved clonotypes were used to assess repertoire richness. Generation probabilities were computed with OLGA for all TCRbeta clonotypes obtained by the gDNA method from a few donors. In TCRdb, the immuneACCESS table is reduced to in-frame sequences with V and J assigned. These tables do not hold every clone; where another copy was compared, an unresolved V gene accounts for under half, and the others remain unexplained. That table furnishes V, J and clone size, whereas the DNA furnished D and trimming. This sample has around 2.5 million clones in its table, and 80% to 95% of those were observed once. The top ten clones comprise about 0.39% of the sample.

In the germline V gene, CDR1 corresponds to SGHAT and CDR2 to FQNNGV. The germline ends are 17 bases apart after V is trimmed by 4 bases and J by 6 bases. The CDR3 sequence holds 15 residues, the cysteine and phenylalanine included. Solely the CDR3 DNA is kept, with 45 bases framed from the first base. The sequence joins TRBV11-2 to TRBJ2-3; the D segment could be TRBD1, given 5 matching bases. This sequence was found in a man between 18 and 35 years old in good health. Some clones in this sample may be carry-over from other donors' samples. The specimen sequenced was naive CD4+ T cells from PBMCs. The cell subset or site label, as the study defines it: CD45RA+ positively selected. The nucleotides read TGTGCCAGCAGCTCCGCCCGACAGAGCCCCGATACGCAGTATTTT. Its product reads: CASSSARQSPDTQYF.